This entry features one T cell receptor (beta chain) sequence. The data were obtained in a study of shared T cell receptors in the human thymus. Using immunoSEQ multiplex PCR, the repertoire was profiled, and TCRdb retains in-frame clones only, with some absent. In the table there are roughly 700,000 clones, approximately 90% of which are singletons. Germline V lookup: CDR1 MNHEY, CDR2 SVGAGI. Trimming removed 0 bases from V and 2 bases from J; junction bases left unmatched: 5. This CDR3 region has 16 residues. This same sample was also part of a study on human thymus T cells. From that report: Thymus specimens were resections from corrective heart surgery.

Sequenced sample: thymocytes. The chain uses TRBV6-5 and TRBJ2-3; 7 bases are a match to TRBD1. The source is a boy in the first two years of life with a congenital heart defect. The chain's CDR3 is CASSYSGGQSTDTQYF. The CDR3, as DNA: TGTGCCAGCAGTTACTCAGGGGGACAGTCCACAGATACGCAGTATTTT.